This TCR beta chain was profiled in a study of CD8 T cells in Susac syndrome. Findings and limits, study-wide: Susac-specific public clones were found in both the total CD8+ and the CD8+ TEMRA repertoires, with under 20 in the former and roughly five in the latter.

This clonotype was detected only once. Its specificity is not known. V dropped 2 bases and J dropped 6; count of bases not matched to a gene: 3. The CDR3 has 15 residues. Germline assignment: CDR1 MNHEY and CDR2 SVGEGT. An input of about 0.45 to 1 ug of RNA was subjected to reverse transcription using random hexamers. TCRdb analysed the immunoSEQ multiplex PCR reads with MiXCR anew, one entry per CDR3 protein. The top ten hold around 0.4% of the sample, which has roughly 100,000 distinct CDR3 sequences, roughly 95% seen once. While CD8+ and CD4+ T cells were isolated negatively, TEMRA cells were enriched by FACS.

The sequence came from a human donor with Susac syndrome. What was sequenced was CD8+ T cells from PBMCs. The chain links TRBV6-2 or TRBV6-3 to TRBJ2-7, with 14 bases that match TRBD2. The CDR3 coding sequence is TGTGCCAGCAGTTACAAGACTAGCGGGGGGGCCGAGCAGTACTTC. Protein sequence: CASSYKTSGGAEQYF.